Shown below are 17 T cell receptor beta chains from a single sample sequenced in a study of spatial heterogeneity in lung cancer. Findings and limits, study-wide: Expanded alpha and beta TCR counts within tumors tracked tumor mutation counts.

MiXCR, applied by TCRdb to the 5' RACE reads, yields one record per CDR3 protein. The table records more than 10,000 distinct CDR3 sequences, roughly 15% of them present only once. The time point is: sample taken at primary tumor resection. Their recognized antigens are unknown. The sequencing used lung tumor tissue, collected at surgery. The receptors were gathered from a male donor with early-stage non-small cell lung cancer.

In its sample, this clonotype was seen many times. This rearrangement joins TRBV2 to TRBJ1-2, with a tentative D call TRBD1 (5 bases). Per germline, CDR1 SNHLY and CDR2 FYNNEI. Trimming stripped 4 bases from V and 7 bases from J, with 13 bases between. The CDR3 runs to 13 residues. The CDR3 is CASSGGREAGYTF. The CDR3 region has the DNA TGTGCCAGCAGTGGGGGCAGGGAGGCTGGCTACACCTTC.

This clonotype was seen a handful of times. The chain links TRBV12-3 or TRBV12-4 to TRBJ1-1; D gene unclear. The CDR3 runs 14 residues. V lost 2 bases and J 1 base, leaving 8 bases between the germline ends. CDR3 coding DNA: TGTGCCAGCAGTTTACGGCACCAGAACACTGAAGCTTTCTTT. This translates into CASSLRHQNTEAFF.

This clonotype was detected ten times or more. Here the CDR3 DNA reads TGCAGCGTGACTAGCGGGAGCAATGAGCAGTTCTTC. This sequence encodes CSVTSGSNEQFF. The V call is TRBV29-1, the J call TRBJ2-1; TRBD2 agrees at 12 bases. Germline-derived CDR1 and CDR2 are SQVTM and ANQGSEA. The CDR3 sequence is 12 residues long. V shed 6 bases, J shed 6 bases, and the junction held 0 bases outside the gene matches.

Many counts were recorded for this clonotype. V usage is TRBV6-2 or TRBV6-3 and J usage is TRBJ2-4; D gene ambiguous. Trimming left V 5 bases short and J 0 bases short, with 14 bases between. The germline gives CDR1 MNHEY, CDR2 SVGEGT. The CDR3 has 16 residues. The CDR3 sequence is CASSEFRSGAKNIQYF. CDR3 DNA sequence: TGTGCCAGCAGTGAATTCCGCTCGGGAGCCAAAAACATTCAGTACTTC.

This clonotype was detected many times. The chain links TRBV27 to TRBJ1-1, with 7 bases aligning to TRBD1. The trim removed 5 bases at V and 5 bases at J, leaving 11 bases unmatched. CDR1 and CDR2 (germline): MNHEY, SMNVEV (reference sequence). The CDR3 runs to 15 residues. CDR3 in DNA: TGTGCCAGCAGTACCAGACAGGGAGGTTTTACTGAAGCTTTCTTT. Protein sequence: CASSTRQGGFTEAFF.

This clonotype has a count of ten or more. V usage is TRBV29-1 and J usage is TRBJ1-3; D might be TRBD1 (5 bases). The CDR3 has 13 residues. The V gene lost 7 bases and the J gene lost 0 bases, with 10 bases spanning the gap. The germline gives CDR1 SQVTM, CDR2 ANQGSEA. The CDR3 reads CSALDNSGNTIYF. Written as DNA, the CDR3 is TGCAGCGCCCTGGACAACTCTGGAAACACCATATATTTT.

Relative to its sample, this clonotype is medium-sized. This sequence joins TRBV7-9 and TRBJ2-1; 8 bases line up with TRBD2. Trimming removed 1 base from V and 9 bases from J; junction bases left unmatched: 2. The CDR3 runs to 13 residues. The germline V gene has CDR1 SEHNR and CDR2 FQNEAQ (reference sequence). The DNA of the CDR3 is TGTGCCAGCAGCTTAGTAGCGGGGAGTGAGCAGTTCTTC. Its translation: CASSLVAGSEQFF.

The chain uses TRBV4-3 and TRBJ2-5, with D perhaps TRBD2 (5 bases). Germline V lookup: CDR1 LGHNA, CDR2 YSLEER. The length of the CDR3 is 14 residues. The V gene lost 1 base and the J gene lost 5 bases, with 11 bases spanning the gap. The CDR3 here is CASSQGNGEETQYF. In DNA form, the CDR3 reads TGCGCCAGCAGCCAAGGAAATGGGGAGGAGACCCAGTACTTC.

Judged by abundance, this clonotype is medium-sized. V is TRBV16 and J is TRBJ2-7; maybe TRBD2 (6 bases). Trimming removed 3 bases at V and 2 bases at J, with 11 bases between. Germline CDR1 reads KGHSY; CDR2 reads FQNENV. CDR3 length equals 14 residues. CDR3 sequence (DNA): TGTGCCAGCAGCCAGCGGGAAGGGGCCTACGAGCAGTACTTC. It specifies CASSQREGAYEQYF. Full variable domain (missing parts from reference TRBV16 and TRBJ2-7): GEEVAQTPKHLVRGEGQKAKLYCAPIKGHSYVFWYQQVLKNEFKFLISFQNENVFDETGMPKERFSAKCLPNSPCSLEIQATKLEDSAVYFCASSQREGAYEQYFGPGTRLTVT.

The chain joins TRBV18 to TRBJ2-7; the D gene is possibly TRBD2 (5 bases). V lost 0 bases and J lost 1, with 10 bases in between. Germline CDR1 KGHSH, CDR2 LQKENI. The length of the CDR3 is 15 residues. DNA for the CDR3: TGTGCCAGCTCACCACCGTCCAGGACTTCCTACGAGCAGTACTTC. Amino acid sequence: CASSPPSRTSYEQYF.

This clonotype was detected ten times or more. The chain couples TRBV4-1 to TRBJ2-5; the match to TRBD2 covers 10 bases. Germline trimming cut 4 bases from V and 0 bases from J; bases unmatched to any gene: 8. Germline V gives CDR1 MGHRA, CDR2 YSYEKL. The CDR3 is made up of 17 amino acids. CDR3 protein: CASSRSSSGGDQETQYF. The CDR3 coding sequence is TGCGCCAGCAGCCGTTCCTCTAGCGGGGGAGACCAAGAGACCCAGTACTTC.

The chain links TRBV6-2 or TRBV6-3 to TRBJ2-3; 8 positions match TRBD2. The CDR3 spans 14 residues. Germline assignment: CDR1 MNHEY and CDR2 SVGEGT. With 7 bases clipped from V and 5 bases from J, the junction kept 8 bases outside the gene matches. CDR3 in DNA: TGTGCCAGCAAACGAGCGGGAGACATAGATACGCAGTATTTT. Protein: CASKRAGDIDTQYF.

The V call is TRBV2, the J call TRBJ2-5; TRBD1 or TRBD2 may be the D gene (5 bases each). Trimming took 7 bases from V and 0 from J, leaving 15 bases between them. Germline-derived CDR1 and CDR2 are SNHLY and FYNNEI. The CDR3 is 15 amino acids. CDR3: CASTKLWGYQETQYF. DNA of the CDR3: TGTGCCAGCACCAAGCTGTGGGGGTACCAAGAGACCCAGTACTTC.

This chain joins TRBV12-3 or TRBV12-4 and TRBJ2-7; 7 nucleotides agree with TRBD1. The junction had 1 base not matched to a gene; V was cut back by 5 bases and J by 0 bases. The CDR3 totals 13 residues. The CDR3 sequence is CASSAGGSYEQYF. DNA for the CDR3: TGTGCCAGCAGTGCAGGGGGCTCCTACGAGCAGTACTTC.

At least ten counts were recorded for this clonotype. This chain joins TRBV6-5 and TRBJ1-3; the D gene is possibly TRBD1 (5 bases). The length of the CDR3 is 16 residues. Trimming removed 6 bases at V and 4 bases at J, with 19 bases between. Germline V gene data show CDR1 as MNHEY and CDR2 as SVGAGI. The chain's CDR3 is CASRSPGTGSGNTIYF. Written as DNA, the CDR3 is TGTGCCAGCAGATCTCCCGGGACTGGATCCGGAAACACCATATATTTT.

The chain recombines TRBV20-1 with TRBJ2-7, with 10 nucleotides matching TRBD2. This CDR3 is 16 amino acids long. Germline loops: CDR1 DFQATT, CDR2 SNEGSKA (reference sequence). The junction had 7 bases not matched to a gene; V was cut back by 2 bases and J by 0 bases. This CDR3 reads CSARNTSGDSSYEQYF. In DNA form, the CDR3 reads TGCAGTGCTAGAAACACTAGCGGGGATAGCTCCTACGAGCAGTACTTC.

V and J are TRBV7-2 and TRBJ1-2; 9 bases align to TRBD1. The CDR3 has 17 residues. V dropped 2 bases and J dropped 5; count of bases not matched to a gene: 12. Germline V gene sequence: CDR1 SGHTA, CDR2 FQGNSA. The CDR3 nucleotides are TGTGCCAGCAGCTTACCAGTCGGGACAGGGAGTACATATGGCTACACCTTC. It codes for CASSLPVGTGSTYGYTF.